This T cell receptor (beta chain) originates from a study of T cell responses to AZD1222 COVID-19 vaccine. General study findings and limits: The reported proportion of spike-specific TCRs targeting unmutated variant regions was nearly half. Two doses of AZD1222 preceded a rise in Spike-specific TCR breadth and depth.

Comment on this clone: Its antigen is unidentified.

The CDR3 has 15 residues. V shed 5 bases and J shed 5 bases, with 18 bases lying between them. Germline V gives CDR1 MDHEN, CDR2 SYDVKM. Here immunoSEQ multiplex PCR was the method, and the copy in TCRdb shows in-frame clones only, minus some. The sample records approximately 45,000 clones, over 85% being singletons. This receptor was taken from an adult who received the AZD1222 COVID-19 vaccine. The sample was peripheral blood, taken 28 days after the second AZD1222 dose. The chain links TRBV28 to TRBJ1-2, with D possibly matching TRBD1 (5 bases). The CDR3 reads CASSPPRGRVYGYTF. The CDR3 DNA reads as TGTGCCAGCAGTCCACCGAGGGGACGGGTATATGGCTACACCTTC.